This T cell receptor beta chain is drawn from a study of OX40 agonist ivuxolimab in advanced cancers. Study information: Those enrolled were 82.7% male, with a mean age of roughly 60 years and ages from about 20 to 85. Three patients had partial responses: one hepatocellular carcinoma, two cutaneous melanoma. Study-wide results and limits: Antigens targeted by the expanded peripheral T cells were not determined.

CDR1 and CDR2 from the germline V gene are LNHDA and SQIVND (reference sequence). The CDR3 spans 16 residues. J gave up 4 bases and V 4 bases, and 7 bases lay outside the gene matches. Sequencing used immunoSEQ multiplex PCR; TCRdb keeps in-frame clones, though not all of them. Of under 65,000 clones in the sample, 80% to 90% were seen once. Details on this clone: The antigen is undetermined.

The receptor comes from an adult with an advanced solid tumor such as melanoma, head and neck, liver or kidney cancer. The chain is built from TRBV19 and TRBJ2-1, with 10 bases that match TRBD2. The source material was CD4+ or CD8+ T cells sorted from blood, sampled in a trial of the OX40 agonist ivuxolimab. The CDR3 nucleotides read TGTGCCAGTAGTAGAACGCGGACTAGCGGATACAATGAGCAGTTCTTC. This sequence encodes CASSRTRTSGYNEQFF.